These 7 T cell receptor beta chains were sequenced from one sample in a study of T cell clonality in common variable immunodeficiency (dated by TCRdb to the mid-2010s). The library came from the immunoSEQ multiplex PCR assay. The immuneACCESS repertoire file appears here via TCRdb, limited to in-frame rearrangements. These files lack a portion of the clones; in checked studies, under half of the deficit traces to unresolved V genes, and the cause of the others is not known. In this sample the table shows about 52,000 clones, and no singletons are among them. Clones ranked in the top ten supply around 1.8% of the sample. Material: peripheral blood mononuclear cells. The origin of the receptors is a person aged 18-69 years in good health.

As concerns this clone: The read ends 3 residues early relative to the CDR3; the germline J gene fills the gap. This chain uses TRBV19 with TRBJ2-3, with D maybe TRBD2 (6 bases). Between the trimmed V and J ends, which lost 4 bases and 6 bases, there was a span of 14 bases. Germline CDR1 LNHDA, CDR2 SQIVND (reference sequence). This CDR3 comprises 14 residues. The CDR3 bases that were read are TGTGCCAGTAGTAGCTCGGGGGAGCCGGATACG. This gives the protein CASSSSGEPDT. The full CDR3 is CASSSSGEPDTQYF.

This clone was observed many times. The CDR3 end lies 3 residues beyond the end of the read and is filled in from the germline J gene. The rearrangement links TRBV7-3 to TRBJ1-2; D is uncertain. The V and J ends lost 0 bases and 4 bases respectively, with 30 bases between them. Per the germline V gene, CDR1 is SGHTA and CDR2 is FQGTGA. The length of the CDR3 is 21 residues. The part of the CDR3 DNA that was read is TGTGCCAGCAGCTTAACCGCGGACTCTAAAGGACTAATAGCCCCCCGCTATGGC. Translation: CASSLTADSKGLIAPRYG. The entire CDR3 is CASSLTADSKGLIAPRYGYTF.

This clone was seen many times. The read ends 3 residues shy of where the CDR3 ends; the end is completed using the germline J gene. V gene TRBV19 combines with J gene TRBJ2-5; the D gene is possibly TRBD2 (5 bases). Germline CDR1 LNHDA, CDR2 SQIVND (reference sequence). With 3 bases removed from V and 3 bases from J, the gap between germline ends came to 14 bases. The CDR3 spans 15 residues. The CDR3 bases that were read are TGTGCCAGTAGTATCGGTCGGGGTTTTGAAGAGACC. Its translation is CASSIGRGFEET. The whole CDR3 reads CASSIGRGFEETQYF. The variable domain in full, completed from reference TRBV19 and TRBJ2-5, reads DGGITQSPKYLFRKEGQNVTLSCEQNLNHDAMYWYRQDPGQGLRLIYYSQIVNDFQKGDIAEGYSVSREKKESFPLTVTSAQKNPTAFYLCASSIGRGFEETQYFGPGTRLLVL.

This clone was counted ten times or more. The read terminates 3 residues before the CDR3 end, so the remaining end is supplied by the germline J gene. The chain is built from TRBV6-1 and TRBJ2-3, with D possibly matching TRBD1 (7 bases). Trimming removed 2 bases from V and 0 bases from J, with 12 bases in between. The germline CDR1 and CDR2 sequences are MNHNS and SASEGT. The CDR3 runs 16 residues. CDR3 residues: CASSEWRDSSTDTQYF. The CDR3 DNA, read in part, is TGTGCCAGCAGTGAATGGCGGGACAGTAGCACAGATACG.

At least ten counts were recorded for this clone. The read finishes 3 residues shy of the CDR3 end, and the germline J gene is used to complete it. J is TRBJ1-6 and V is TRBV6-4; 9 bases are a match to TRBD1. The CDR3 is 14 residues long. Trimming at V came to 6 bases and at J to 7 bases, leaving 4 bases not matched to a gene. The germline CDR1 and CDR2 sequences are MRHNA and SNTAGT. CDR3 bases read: TGTGCCAGCAGCTGGACAGGGGACAATTCACCC. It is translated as CASSWTGDNSP. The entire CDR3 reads CASSWTGDNSPLHF.

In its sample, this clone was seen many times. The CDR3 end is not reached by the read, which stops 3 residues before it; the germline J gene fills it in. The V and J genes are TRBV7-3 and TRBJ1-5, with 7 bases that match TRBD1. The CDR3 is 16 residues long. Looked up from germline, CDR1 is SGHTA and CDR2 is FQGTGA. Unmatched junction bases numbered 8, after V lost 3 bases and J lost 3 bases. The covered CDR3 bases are TGTGCCAGCAGCTTCACTCCGGGACAGCCCAATCAGCCC. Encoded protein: CASSFTPGQPNQP. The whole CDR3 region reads CASSFTPGQPNQPQHF.

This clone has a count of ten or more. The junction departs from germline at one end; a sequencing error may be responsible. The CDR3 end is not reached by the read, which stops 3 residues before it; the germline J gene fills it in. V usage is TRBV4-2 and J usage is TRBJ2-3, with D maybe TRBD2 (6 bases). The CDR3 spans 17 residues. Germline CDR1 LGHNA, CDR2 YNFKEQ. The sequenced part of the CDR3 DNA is TGCGCCAGCAGCCAAGATTGGTTGGAGGGCCCTCAAGAGACG. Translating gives CASSQDWLEGPQET. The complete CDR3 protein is CASSQDWLEGPQETQYF.